The clone carrying this T cell receptor beta chain occurred many times. These data are taken from a study of regulatory T cells in long-lasting Graves disease. V lost 3 bases and J 0 bases, leaving 13 bases between the germline ends. CDR3 length equals 16 residues. Germline V gives CDR1 SGHTA, CDR2 FQGTGA. Sample time point: newly diagnosed GD, antithyroid drugs for less than 3 months. RNA extracted from PBMCs served as the sequencing template. EDTA tubes received around 9 milliliters of drawn peripheral blood. Researchers made TCR beta libraries by using iRepertoire HTBI primers and running Arm-PCR on CDR3 regions. TCRdb reanalysed the multiplex PCR reads using MiXCR and keeps one entry per CDR3 protein. The sample has around 450,000 distinct CDR3 sequences; 15% are singletons. This sample was shared with a second study, whose subject was T cells in Graves' hyperthyroidism and ophthalmopathy. That work states: HTBI primers were the set used in a first-round RT-PCR of the TCR CDR3.

The J gene is TRBJ2-3, the V gene TRBV7-3, with D perhaps TRBD1 (6 bases). This material consisted of peripheral blood mononuclear cells (PBMCs), taken at new diagnosis, from a patient treated with antithyroid drugs. The sequence came from a woman under 40 with Graves disease. In nucleotides, the CDR3 is TGTGCCAGCAGCTTTGGGGGCACGACTAGCACAGATACGCAGTATTTT. It yields the protein CASSFGGTTSTDTQYF.